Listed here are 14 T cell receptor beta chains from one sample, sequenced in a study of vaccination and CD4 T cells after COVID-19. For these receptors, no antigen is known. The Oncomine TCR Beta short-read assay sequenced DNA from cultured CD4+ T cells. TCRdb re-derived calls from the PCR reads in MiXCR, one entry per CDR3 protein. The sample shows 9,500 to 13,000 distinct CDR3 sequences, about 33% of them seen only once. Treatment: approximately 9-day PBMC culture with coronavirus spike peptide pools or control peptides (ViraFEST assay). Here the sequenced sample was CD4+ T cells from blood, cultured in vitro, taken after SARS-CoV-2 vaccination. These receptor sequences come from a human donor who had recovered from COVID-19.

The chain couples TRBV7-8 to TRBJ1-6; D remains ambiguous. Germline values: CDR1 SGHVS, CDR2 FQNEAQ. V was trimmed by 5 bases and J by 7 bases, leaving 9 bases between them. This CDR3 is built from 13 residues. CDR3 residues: CASSVNGNSPLHF. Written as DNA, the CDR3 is TGTGCCAGCAGCGTCAATGGGAATTCACCCCTCCACTTT.

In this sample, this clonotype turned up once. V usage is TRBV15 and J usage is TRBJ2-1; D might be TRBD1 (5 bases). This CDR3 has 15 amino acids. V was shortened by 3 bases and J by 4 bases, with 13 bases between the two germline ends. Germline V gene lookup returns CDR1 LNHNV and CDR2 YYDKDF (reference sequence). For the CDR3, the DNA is TGTGCCACCAGCAGGGACAAAAACTTATACAATGAGCAGTTCTTC. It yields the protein CATSRDKNLYNEQFF.

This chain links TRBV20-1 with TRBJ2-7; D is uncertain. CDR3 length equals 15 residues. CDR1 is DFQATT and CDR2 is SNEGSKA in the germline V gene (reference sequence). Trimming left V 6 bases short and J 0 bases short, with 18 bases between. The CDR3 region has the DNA TGCAGTGCAATCGAATGGGGAAAAAGCTCCTACGAGCAGTACTTC. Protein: CSAIEWGKSSYEQYF.

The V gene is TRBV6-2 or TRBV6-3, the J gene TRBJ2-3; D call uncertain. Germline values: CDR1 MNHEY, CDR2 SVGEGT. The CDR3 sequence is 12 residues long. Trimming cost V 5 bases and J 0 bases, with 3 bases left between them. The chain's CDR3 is CASSLSTDTQYF. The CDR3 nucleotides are TGTGCCAGCAGTCTCAGCACAGATACGCAGTATTTT.

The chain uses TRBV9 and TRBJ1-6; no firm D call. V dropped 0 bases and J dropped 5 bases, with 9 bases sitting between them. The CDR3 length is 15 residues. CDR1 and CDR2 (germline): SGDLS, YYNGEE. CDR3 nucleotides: TGTGCCAGCAGCGTAGGGTCGGGGAATAATTCACCCCTCCACTTT. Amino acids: CASSVGSGNNSPLHF.

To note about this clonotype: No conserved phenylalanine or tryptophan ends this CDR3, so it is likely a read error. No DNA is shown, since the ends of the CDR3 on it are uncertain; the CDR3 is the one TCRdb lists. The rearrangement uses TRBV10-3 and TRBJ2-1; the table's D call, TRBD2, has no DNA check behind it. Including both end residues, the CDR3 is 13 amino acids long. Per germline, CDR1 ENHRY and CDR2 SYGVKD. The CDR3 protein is CAISGTGTSSSEL.

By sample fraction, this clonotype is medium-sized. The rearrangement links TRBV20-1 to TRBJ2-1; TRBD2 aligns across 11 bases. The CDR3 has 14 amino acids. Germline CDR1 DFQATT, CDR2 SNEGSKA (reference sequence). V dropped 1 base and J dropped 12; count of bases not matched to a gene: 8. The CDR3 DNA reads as TGCAGTGCTAGAGGGCTAGCGGGAGGTTCAGGGCAGTTCTTC. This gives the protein CSARGLAGGSGQFF.

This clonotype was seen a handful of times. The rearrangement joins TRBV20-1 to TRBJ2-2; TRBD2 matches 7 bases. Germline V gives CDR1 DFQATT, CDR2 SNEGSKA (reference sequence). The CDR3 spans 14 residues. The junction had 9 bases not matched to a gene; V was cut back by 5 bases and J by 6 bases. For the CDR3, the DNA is TGCAGTGCTTCACGCGGGAGAGGCGCCGGGGAGCTGTTTTTT. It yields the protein CSASRGRGAGELFF.

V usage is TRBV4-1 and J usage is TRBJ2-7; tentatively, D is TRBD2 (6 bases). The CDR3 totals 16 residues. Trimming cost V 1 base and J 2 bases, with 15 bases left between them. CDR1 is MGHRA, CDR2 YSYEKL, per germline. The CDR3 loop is CASSQGRGTSTYEQYF. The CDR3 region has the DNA TGCGCCAGCAGCCAAGGAAGAGGGACTTCAACCTACGAGCAGTACTTC.

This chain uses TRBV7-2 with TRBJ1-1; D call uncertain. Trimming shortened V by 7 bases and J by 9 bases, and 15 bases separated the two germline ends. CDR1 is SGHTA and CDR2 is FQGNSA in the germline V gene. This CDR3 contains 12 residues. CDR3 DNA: TGTGCCAGCACCCCAGGTCCCCGGAAAGCTTTCTTT. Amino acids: CASTPGPRKAFF. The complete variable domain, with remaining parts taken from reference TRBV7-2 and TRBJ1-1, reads GAGVSQSPSNKVTEKGKDVELRCDPISGHTALYWYRQSLGQGLEFLIYFQGNSAPDKSGLPSDRFSAERTGGSVSTLTIQRTQQEDSAVYLCASTPGPRKAFFGQGTRLTVV.

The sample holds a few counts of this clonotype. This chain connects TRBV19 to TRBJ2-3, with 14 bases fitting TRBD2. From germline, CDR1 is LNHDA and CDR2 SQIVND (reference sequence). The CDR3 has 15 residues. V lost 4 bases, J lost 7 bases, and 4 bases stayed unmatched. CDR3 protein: CASSNRLAGGNTQYF. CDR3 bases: TGTGCCAGTAGTAACAGACTAGCGGGAGGGAATACGCAGTATTTT.

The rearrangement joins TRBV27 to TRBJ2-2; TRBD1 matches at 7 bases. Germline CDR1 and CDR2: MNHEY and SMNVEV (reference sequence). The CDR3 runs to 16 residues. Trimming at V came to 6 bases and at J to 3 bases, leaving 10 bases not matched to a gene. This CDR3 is CASSQTGRAHTGELFF. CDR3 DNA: TGTGCCAGCAGCCAGACAGGGCGCGCACACACCGGGGAGCTGTTTTTT.

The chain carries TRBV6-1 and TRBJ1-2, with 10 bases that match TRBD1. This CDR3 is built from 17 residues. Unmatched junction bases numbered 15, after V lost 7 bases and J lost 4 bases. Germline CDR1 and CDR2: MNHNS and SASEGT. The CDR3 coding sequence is TGTGCCAGCACACGGCGGGGGGGACAGGGGAATTTCTATGGCTACACCTTC. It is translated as CASTRRGGQGNFYGYTF.

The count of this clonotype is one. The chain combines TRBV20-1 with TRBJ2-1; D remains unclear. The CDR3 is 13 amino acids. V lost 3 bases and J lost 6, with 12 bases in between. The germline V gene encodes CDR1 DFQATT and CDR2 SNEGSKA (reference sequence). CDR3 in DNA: TGCAGTGCTAGGGAGTACCTTCTCAATGAGCAGTTCTTC. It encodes CSAREYLLNEQFF.